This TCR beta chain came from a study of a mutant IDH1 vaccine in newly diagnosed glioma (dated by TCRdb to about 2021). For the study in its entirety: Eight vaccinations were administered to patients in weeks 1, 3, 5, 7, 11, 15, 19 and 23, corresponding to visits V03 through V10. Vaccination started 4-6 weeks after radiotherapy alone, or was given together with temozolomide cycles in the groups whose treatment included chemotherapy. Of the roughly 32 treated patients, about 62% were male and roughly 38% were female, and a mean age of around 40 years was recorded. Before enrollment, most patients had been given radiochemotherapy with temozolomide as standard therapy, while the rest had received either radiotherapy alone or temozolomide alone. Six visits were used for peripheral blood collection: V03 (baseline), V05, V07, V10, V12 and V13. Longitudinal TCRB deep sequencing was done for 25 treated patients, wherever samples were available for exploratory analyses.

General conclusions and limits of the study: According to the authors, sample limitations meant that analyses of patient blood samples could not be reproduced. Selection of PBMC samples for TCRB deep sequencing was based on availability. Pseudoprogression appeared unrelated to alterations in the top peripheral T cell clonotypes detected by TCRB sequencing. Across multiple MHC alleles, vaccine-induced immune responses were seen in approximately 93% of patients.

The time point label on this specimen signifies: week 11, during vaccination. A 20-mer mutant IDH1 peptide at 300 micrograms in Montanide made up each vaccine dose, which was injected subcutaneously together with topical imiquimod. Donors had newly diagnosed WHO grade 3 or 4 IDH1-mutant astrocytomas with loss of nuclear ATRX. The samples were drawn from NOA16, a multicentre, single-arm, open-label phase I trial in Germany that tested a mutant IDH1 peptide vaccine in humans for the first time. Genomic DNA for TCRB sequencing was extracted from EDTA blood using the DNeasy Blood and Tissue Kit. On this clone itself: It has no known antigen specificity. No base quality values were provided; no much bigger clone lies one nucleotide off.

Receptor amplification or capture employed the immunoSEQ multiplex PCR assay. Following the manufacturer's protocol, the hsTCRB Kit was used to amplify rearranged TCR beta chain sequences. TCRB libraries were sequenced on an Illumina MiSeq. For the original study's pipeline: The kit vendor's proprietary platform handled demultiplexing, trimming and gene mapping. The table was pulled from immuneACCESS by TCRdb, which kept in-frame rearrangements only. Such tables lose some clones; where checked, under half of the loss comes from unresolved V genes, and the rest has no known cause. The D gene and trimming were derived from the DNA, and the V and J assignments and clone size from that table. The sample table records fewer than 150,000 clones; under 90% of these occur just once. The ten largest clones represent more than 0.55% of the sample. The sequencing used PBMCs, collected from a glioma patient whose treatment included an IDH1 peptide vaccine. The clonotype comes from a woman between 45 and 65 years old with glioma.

The CDR3 region has the sequence CAISRDQNTGELFF. The bases are TGTGCCATCAGTAGGGATCAGAACACCGGGGAGCTGTTTTTT. The rearranged segments are TRBV10-3 and TRBJ2-2, with no reliable assignment of the D segment. The germline V gene sets CDR1 to ENHRY and CDR2 to SYGVKD. Trimming takes 5 bases from V and 1 base from J, and the germline ends sit 8 bases apart. The CDR3 contains 14 residues, cysteine and phenylalanine counted. The retained sequence is limited to the CDR3, 42 bases, with the frame set at the first base.